These 28 T cell receptor beta chains came from one sample sequenced in a study of OX40 agonist ivuxolimab in advanced cancers. Measured with immunoSEQ multiplex PCR; TCRdb has only the in-frame clones, and not every one. This sample carries some 41,000 clones, more than 75% of them seen once, and the ten largest clones take about a third. Sample: CD4+ or CD8+ T cells sorted from blood, taken in a trial of the OX40 agonist ivuxolimab. The source of these receptors is an adult with an advanced solid tumor such as melanoma, head and neck, liver or kidney cancer.

The V gene is TRBV7-3, the J gene TRBJ2-7, with a tentative D call TRBD2 (6 bases). This CDR3 spans 16 amino acids. Looked up from germline, CDR1 is SGHTA and CDR2 is FQGTGA. V was clipped by 7 bases and J by 3 bases, with 22 bases between them. CDR3 region: CASNEGGGPINYEQYF. The DNA of the CDR3 is TGTGCCAGCAACGAGGGAGGAGGGCCTATAAACTACGAGCAGTACTTC.

The chain joins TRBV2 to TRBJ2-5, with unresolved D. The CDR3 has 14 amino acids. Trimming removed 2 bases at V and 5 bases at J, with 12 bases between. The V gene's germline CDR1 is SNHLY and CDR2 FYNNEI. The CDR3: CASSESFARETQYF. The CDR3 nucleotides read TGTGCCAGCAGTGAATCTTTCGCGCGGGAGACCCAGTACTTC. Combining the CDR3 with reference TRBV2 and TRBJ2-5 gives the whole variable domain EPEVTQTPSHQVTQMGQEVILRCVPISNHLYFYWYRQILGQKVEFLVSFYNNEISEKSEIFDDQFSVERPDGSNFTLKIRSTKLEDSAMYFCASSESFARETQYFGPGTRLLVL.

The V gene is TRBV6-6, the J gene TRBJ2-5; TRBD2 matches 9 bases. V lost 7 bases to trimming and J lost 5 bases; unmatched junction nucleotides: 8. Germline values: CDR1 MNHNY, CDR2 SVGAGI (reference sequence). This CDR3 has 14 residues. The CDR3: CASTSGGISETQYF. The CDR3 DNA is TGTGCCAGCACCAGCGGGGGGATATCGGAGACCCAGTACTTC.

Notes on this clone: The same CDR3 arises from other DNA sequences in this sample as well. The rearrangement joins TRBV28 to TRBJ2-7; D is undetermined. This CDR3 spans 13 amino acids. Germline V gene lookup returns CDR1 MDHEN and CDR2 SYDVKM. The V and J ends lost 2 bases and 0 bases respectively, with 5 bases between them. The DNA for the CDR3 is TGTGCCAGCAGTTTAGAGAGCTCCTACGAGCAGTACTTC. Translation: CASSLESSYEQYF.

This clone was counted a few times. This chain uses TRBV7-9 with TRBJ2-1; D ambiguous. The ends were cut back, 2 bases at V and 6 bases at J, with 14 bases in the middle. Germline CDR1 SEHNR, CDR2 FQNEAQ (reference sequence). The CDR3 runs 15 residues. The chain's CDR3 is CASSLPPRLGNEQFF. The CDR3 DNA is TGTGCCAGCAGCTTACCCCCTAGACTGGGCAATGAGCAGTTCTTC.

The chain is built from TRBV15 and TRBJ1-1; 8 positions match TRBD1. Germline values: CDR1 LNHNV, CDR2 YYDKDF (reference sequence). V lost 5 bases to trimming and J lost 4 bases; unmatched junction nucleotides: 6. CDR3 length equals 14 residues. CDR3 coding DNA: TGTGCCACCAGCTCAGGGGGCCTGACCACTGAAGCTTTCTTT. This translates into CATSSGGLTTEAFF.

V and J are TRBV30 and TRBJ2-1; TRBD2 matches 7 bases. In germline, CDR1 is GTSNPN, CDR2 SVGIG (reference sequence). This CDR3 has 12 residues. The trim removed 8 bases at V and 12 bases at J, leaving 13 bases unmatched. CDR3 sequence (DNA): TGTGCCCTCGGCCCTAAGCGGGACGGGCAGTTCTTC. It is translated as CALGPKRDGQFF.

This clone is a singleton in its sample. V is TRBV6-4 and J is TRBJ1-2; D might be TRBD1 (6 bases). Germline V gene sequence: CDR1 MRHNA, CDR2 SNTAGT. The CDR3 runs to 16 residues. Trimming took off 5 bases at V and 4 bases at J, with 20 bases between the two ends. DNA of the CDR3: TGTGCCAGCAGTCGCCCGAGACCAGGACAGCTCTATGGCTACACCTTC. Translating it yields CASSRPRPGQLYGYTF.

The chain uses TRBV7-3 and TRBJ2-1; TRBD2 aligns across 8 bases. From germline, CDR1 is SGHTA and CDR2 FQGTGA. This CDR3 is 15 amino acids long. V was pared by 2 bases and J by 6 bases, with 6 bases of the junction left unmatched. The CDR3 region has the DNA TGTGCCAGCAGCTTAGAAAGACTAGCGACCAATGAGCAGTTCTTC. Protein: CASSLERLATNEQFF.

The rearrangement joins TRBV13 to TRBJ2-7; D is uncertain. The CDR3 has 14 amino acids. Trimming left V 5 bases short and J 3 bases short, with 14 bases between. Per germline, CDR1 PRHDT and CDR2 FYEKMQ (reference sequence). The CDR3 sequence is CASSLAHENYEQYF. CDR3 nucleotides: TGTGCCAGCAGCCTCGCCCACGAGAACTACGAGCAGTACTTC.

The chain couples TRBV14 to TRBJ1-2, with 7 bases matching TRBD1. CDR1 is SGHDN, CDR2 FVKESK, per germline. V dropped 3 bases and J dropped 5; count of bases not matched to a gene: 6. This CDR3 has 14 amino acids. The CDR3 DNA is TGTGCCAGCAGCCAGATTACAGGGGAGTATGGCTACACCTTC. This encodes CASSQITGEYGYTF. Combining the CDR3 with reference TRBV14 and TRBJ1-2 gives the whole variable domain EAGVTQFPSHSVIEKGQTVTLRCDPISGHDNLYWYRRVMGKEIKFLLHFVKESKQDESGMPNNRFLAERTGGTYSTLKVQPAELEDSGVYFCASSQITGEYGYTFGSGTRLTVV.

The chain recombines TRBV5-1 with TRBJ2-2; D tentatively fits TRBD1 or TRBD2 (5 bases each). CDR1 and CDR2 from the germline V gene are SGHRS and YFSETQ. The V end lost 0 bases, the J end lost 3 bases, and 9 bases lay between the germline ends. The CDR3 totals 15 residues. CDR3 sequence: CASSLDGAHTGELFF. The CDR3 DNA sequence: TGCGCCAGCAGCTTGGACGGGGCTCACACCGGGGAGCTGTTTTTT.

This rearrangement joins TRBV29-1 to TRBJ2-7; 10 nucleotides agree with TRBD1. The germline V gene encodes CDR1 SQVTM and CDR2 ANQGSEA. The V gene end was trimmed by 3 bases and the J gene end by 1 base; junction bases not matched to a gene: 3. The CDR3 has 14 residues. The CDR3 region is CSVDTGQGSYEQYF. CDR3 DNA sequence: TGCAGCGTTGATACGGGACAGGGGTCCTACGAGCAGTACTTC.

The V gene is TRBV19, the J gene TRBJ2-7; the D gene is possibly TRBD2 (7 bases). Germline assignment: CDR1 LNHDA and CDR2 SQIVND (reference sequence). Trimming cost V 1 base and J 6 bases, with 13 bases left between them. The length of the CDR3 is 14 residues. The CDR3 is CASSIVGGRTEQYF. Written as DNA, the CDR3 is TGTGCCAGTAGTATAGTGGGGGGGCGCACCGAGCAGTACTTC.

The rearrangement links TRBV30 to TRBJ2-7, with 9 bases matching TRBD2. V trimming: 0 bases; J trimming: 5 bases; junction bases outside the gene matches: 14. The CDR3 totals 17 residues. CDR1 is GTSNPN, CDR2 SVGIG, per germline (reference sequence). The CDR3, as DNA: TGTGCCTGGAGTGTAAGAATATTGGGGAGCGGGAGGAACGAGCAGTACTTC. Amino acids: CAWSVRILGSGRNEQYF. Filled out from reference TRBV30 and TRBJ2-7, the complete variable domain reads SQTIHQWPATLVQPVGSPLSLECTVEGTSNPNLYWYRQAAGRGLQLLFYSVGIGQISSEVPQNLSASRPQDRQFILSSKKLLLSDSGFYLCAWSVRILGSGRNEQYFGPGTRLTVT.

This chain joins TRBV5-4 and TRBJ1-1; TRBD1 might be the D (6 bases). The CDR3 extends over 13 amino acids. CDR1 and CDR2 from the germline V gene are SGHNT and YYREEE (reference sequence). The ends were cut back, 5 bases at V and 6 bases at J, with 14 bases in the middle. The CDR3 loop reads CASSSGAGAEAFF. As DNA, the CDR3 is TGTGCCAGCAGTTCAGGGGCTGGCGCTGAAGCTTTCTTT.

This clone was detected only a few times. The chain links TRBV28 to TRBJ1-2; TRBD1 agrees at 7 bases. This CDR3 has 13 residues. V lost 7 bases, J lost 2 bases, and 4 bases stayed unmatched. CDR1 MDHEN and CDR2 SYDVKM come from the germline V gene. CDR3 region: CASKQGTNYGYTF. CDR3 sequence (DNA): TGTGCCAGCAAACAGGGGACCAACTATGGCTACACCTTC.

The J gene is TRBJ2-7, the V gene TRBV5-1; D call uncertain. CDR1 and CDR2 from the germline V gene are SGHRS and YFSETQ. V lost 4 bases, J lost 0 bases, and 14 bases lay in between. The CDR3 runs 15 residues. The chain's CDR3 is CASSPRGQFSYEQYF. CDR3 coding DNA: TGCGCCAGCAGCCCCCGCGGCCAGTTCTCCTACGAGCAGTACTTC.

J is TRBJ1-5 and V is TRBV6-1; D may be TRBD1 (5 bases). This CDR3 is built from 15 residues. V was pared by 7 bases and J by 6 bases, with 19 bases between. The germline V gene has CDR1 MNHNS and CDR2 SASEGT. The CDR3 region has the DNA TGTGCCAGCATTCAAGGCGGGGGGACGGGTCAGCCCCAGCATTTT. It specifies CASIQGGGTGQPQHF.

The gene calls are TRBV5-4 and TRBJ2-3, with unresolved D. Trimming cost V 0 bases and J 0 bases, with 5 bases left between them. The length of the CDR3 is 14 residues. Germline CDR1 is SGHNT and CDR2 is YYREEE (reference sequence). The CDR3 DNA follows: TGTGCCAGCAGCTTGGTATCCAGCACAGATACGCAGTATTTT. It translates to CASSLVSSTDTQYF. Looking up the rest from reference TRBV5-4 and TRBJ2-3 gives the full variable domain: ETGVTQSPTHLIKTRGQQVTLRCSSQSGHNTVSWYQQALGQGPQFIFQYYREEENGRGNFPPRFSGLQFPNYSSELNVNALELDDSALYLCASSLVSSTDTQYFGPGTRLTVL.

This chain connects TRBV2 to TRBJ2-5, with D unresolved. The CDR3 sequence is 13 residues long. V lost 11 bases and J lost 5, with 18 bases in between. CDR1 is SNHLY and CDR2 is FYNNEI in the germline V gene. The CDR3 sequence: CAGRVAGPETQYF. The CDR3 bases are TGTGCCGGACGTGTAGCTGGTCCGGAGACCCAGTACTTC.

The chain has TRBV7-9 and TRBJ2-3, with 9 bases matching TRBD1. This CDR3 has 14 amino acids. V was clipped by 7 bases and J by 5 bases; unmatched bases: 7. CDR1 SEHNR and CDR2 FQNEAQ come from the germline V gene (reference sequence). Here the CDR3 reads CASTRQGEGDTQYF. CDR3 coding DNA: TGTGCCAGCACAAGACAGGGGGAGGGAGATACGCAGTATTTT.

The chain carries TRBV28 and TRBJ1-5; no definite D call. V shed 5 bases and J shed 7 bases, with 15 bases lying between them. The CDR3 loop spans 14 amino acids. Germline-derived CDR1 and CDR2 are MDHEN and SYDVKM. CDR3 sequence: CASSPAGLGQPQHF. The CDR3, as DNA: TGTGCCAGCAGTCCTGCGGGGTTGGGCCAGCCCCAGCATTTT. The whole variable domain, filled in from reference TRBV28 and TRBJ1-5, reads DVKVTQSSRYLVKRTGEKVFLECVQDMDHENMFWYRQDPGLGLRLIYFSYDVKMKEKGDIPEGYSVSREKKERFSLILESASTNQTSMYLCASSPAGLGQPQHFGDGTRLSIL.

The chain recombines TRBV14 with TRBJ1-3; tentative D call: TRBD1 (5 bases). Germline assignment: CDR1 SGHDN and CDR2 FVKESK. The V gene lost 4 bases and the J gene lost 4 bases, with 11 bases spanning the gap. The CDR3 sequence is 14 residues long. Here the CDR3 reads CASSPLGVGNTIYF. The CDR3 bases are TGTGCCAGCAGCCCCTTAGGGGTCGGAAACACCATATATTTT.

A note on this clone: Other DNA sequences from this sample encode an identical CDR3 as well. This sequence joins TRBV29-1 and TRBJ2-5; 9 nucleotides align to TRBD1. The CDR3 spans 14 residues. V shed 3 bases, J shed 3 bases, and the junction held 5 bases outside the gene matches. CDR1 and CDR2 (germline): SQVTM, ANQGSEA. The CDR3: CSVDRGQGKETQYF. DNA for the CDR3: TGCAGCGTTGACCGGGGACAGGGAAAAGAGACCCAGTACTTC.

This clone was seen many times. The gene calls are TRBV6-5 and TRBJ1-2; D gene ambiguous. The CDR3 extends over 11 amino acids. Trimming took off 6 bases at V and 3 bases at J, with 5 bases between the two ends. CDR1 is MNHEY, CDR2 SVGAGI, per germline. CDR3 DNA sequence: TGTGCCAGCAGCGACCACTATGGCTACACCTTC. This gives the protein CASSDHYGYTF.

The V and J genes are TRBV7-2 and TRBJ2-7, with TRBD2 matching over 9 bases. V gave up 5 bases and J gave up 0 bases; unmatched junction bases: 5. CDR1 and CDR2 from the germline V gene are SGHTA and FQGNSA. This CDR3 comprises 15 residues. The CDR3 spells CASSQTSGPSYEQYF. In nucleotides, the CDR3 is TGTGCCAGCAGCCAGACTAGCGGTCCCTCCTACGAGCAGTACTTC.

This clone appeared once. The chain recombines TRBV6-1 with TRBJ1-5; no clear D gene. V was clipped by 3 bases and J by 6 bases, with 12 bases between them. Germline-derived CDR1 and CDR2 are MNHNS and SASEGT. The CDR3 is 14 residues long. The CDR3 DNA is TGTGCCAGCAGTGATGTAGTTGTCAGTCAGCCCCAGCATTTT. It codes for CASSDVVVSQPQHF.